The T cell receptor beta chain under discussion was sequenced for a study of blood T cell repertoires in COVID-19 (TCRdb year 2020). About the study as a whole: Samples covering the acute and convalescent phases of COVID-19 were provided by collaborators in the United States, Italy and Spain. The prospective study material was composed of cDNA or gDNA derived from T cells, B-cell-depleted T cells, or PBMCs. The dataset comprised deeply sampled blood TCRbeta repertoires from subjects exposed to, actively infected with, or recovered from COVID-19. The repertoires were made available in a free public database intended to serve as a resource for research on the immune response to SARS-CoV-2. Samples were obtained from the ongoing ImmuneRACE study (first 160 participants) and from 950 to 1,500 subjects provided by 6 global collaborators. Sample metadata almost always included a de-identified subject ID, COVID-19 status, age in years and sex. Where available, HLA class I and class II types were obtained from metadata supplied by the sample provider rather than from assay-based typing.

Whole blood was collected in K2EDTA tubes by collaborating institutions according to the institutions' own protocols. For TCRbeta analysis, collaborators shipped samples as frozen whole blood, isolated PBMCs, or DNA extracted from either of those sample types. Note on this clone: It lacks a known antigen. The record has no base qualities; no much larger clone is one base away.

Broad study findings and their caveats: The amount of clinical and demographic metadata varied by source and participant and was provided uncurated.

TCRbeta CDR3 regions were amplified from genomic DNA using the immunoSEQ Assay, a bias-controlled multiplex PCR. The paper's data handling went like this. The number of nucleated cells in each sample was estimated by amplification of reference gene primers within the assay. To quantify the absolute abundance of each unique TCRbeta CDR3 rearrangement, sequence reads were collapsed and filtered. For each sample, productive Simpson clonality was calculated by taking the square root of Simpson's diversity index across productive rearrangements. Entries here come from immuneACCESS through TCRdb and include only in-frame sequences with V and J called. Some clones fail to appear in such tables; in the studies checked, an unresolved V gene covers under half of the shortfall, and the cause of the remainder is unknown. V and J calls and clone size come straight from that table; D and trimming were deduced from the DNA. This sample is represented by around 170,000 clones; roughly four fifths of them were singletons. The ten largest clones represent around 6.5% of the sample.

Trimming takes 10 bases off V and 6 bases off J; junction bases not matched to a gene: 5. From a lookup of the germline V gene (reference sequence), CDR1 and CDR2 are MNHEY and SMNVEV. From the cysteine through the phenylalanine, the CDR3 covers 12 amino acids. Of the read, only the CDR3 DNA is kept; its 36 bases are in frame from base 1. Material: peripheral blood. In this chain, TRBV27 is recombined with TRBJ1-5, and 8 junctional nucleotides match TRBD1. This TCR derives from a woman between 40 and 55 years old with acute or convalescent COVID-19. Here is the DNA: TGTGCCACGGGACAGGTCGGTCAGCCCCAGCATTTT. This is translated as CATGQVGQPQHF.